This TCR beta chain appears in the sequencing data of a study of T cell changes during pregnancy in multiple sclerosis. V was clipped by 0 bases and J by 0 bases; unmatched bases: 2. There are 15 residues in the CDR3. Germline CDR1 reads SGDLS; CDR2 reads YYNGEE. Data came from immunoSEQ multiplex PCR; TCRdb stores just in-frame clones and leaves some out. The sample includes roughly 59,000 clones, 85% to 95% seen only once; the top ten take approximately 0.35%. Sequenced material: CD4+ T cells from peripheral blood mononuclear cells, taken before pregnancy. The chain carries TRBV9 and TRBJ1-1, with 7 bases fitting TRBD1. The receptor comes from a female donor with multiple sclerosis, enrolled in a pregnancy study. The CDR3 loop is CASSVETGVNTEAFF. CDR3 DNA sequence: TGTGCCAGCAGCGTAGAAACAGGGGTGAACACTGAAGCTTTCTTT.